The clone carrying this TCR beta chain has a handful of counts. The antigen is undetermined. The CDR3 runs 14 residues. In germline, CDR1 is MNHEY, CDR2 SVGAGI. Trimming shortened V by 6 bases and J by 5 bases, and 17 bases separated the two germline ends. Vbeta (60) and Jbeta (13) primers were used in the PCR. Only in-frame clones appear in the TCRdb table, and some are missing; sequencing was by immunoSEQ multiplex PCR. This table holds more than 85,000 clones, 84% found once. This record belongs to a study of cytomegalovirus exposure and HLA in healthy donors. Study details: The roughly 120 million unique TCR beta sequences, from around 200 million T cells, were found by an earlier analysis. Overall study results and limits: Cytomegalovirus status, reportedly, was diagnosed with high specificity and sensitivity by the classifier. A link between a missense DCLRE1C variant and TCR beta V- and J-gene trimming emerged from a later analysis. Immune exposure information available was restricted to CMV serostatus.

The J gene is TRBJ2-7, the V gene TRBV6-5, with D possibly TRBD1 on 6 matching bases. Sample: PBMCs. The sequence derives from a woman younger than 30 in good health and CMV-seronegative. The CDR3 sequence is CASRSDRPPHEQYF. The CDR3 region has the DNA TGTGCCAGCAGGAGCGACAGGCCACCCCACGAGCAGTACTTC.